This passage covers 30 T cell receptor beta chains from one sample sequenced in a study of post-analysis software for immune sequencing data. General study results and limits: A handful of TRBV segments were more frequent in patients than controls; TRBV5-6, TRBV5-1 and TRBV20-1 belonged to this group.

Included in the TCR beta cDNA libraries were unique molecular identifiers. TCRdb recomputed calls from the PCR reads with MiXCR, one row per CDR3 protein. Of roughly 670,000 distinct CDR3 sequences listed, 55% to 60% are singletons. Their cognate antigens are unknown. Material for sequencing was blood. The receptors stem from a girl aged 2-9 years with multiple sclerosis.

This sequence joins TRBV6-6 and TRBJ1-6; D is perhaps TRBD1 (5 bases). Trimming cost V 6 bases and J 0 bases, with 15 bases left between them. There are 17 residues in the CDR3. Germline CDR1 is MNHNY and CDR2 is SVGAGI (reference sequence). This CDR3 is CASRPYRDSSYNSPLHF. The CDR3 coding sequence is TGTGCCAGCAGACCTTATAGAGACAGCTCCTATAATTCACCCCTCCACTTT.

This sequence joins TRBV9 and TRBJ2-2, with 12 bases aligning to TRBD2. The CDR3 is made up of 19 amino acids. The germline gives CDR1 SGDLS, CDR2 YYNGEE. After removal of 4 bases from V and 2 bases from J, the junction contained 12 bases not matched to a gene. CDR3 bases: TGTGCCAGCAGCTCCCATCCTAGCGGGGGGGCGGGTAACACCGGGGAGCTGTTTTTT. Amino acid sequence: CASSSHPSGGAGNTGELFF.

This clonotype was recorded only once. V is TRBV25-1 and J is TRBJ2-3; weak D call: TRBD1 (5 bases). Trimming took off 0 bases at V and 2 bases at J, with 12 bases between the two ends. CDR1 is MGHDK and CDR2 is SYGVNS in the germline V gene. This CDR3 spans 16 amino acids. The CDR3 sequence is CASSEYLHRSTDTQYF. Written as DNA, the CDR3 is TGTGCCAGCAGTGAATATTTGCACAGGTCCACAGATACGCAGTATTTT.

CDR3 DNA: TGCAGTGCTAGAGTCAGGGCCTATGGCTACACCTTC. This codes for CSARVRAYGYTF. The J gene is TRBJ1-2, the V gene TRBV20-1; the D gene is possibly TRBD1 (5 bases). V was trimmed by 1 base and J by 4 bases, leaving 7 bases between them. This CDR3 region has 12 residues. Germline CDR1 DFQATT, CDR2 SNEGSKA (reference sequence).

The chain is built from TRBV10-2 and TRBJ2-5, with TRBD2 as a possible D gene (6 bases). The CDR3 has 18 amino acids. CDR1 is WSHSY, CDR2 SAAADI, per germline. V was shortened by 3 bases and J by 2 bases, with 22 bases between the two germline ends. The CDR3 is CASSEQSGSGDQQETQYF. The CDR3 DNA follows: TGCGCCAGCAGTGAACAATCCGGGTCGGGAGACCAGCAAGAGACCCAGTACTTC.

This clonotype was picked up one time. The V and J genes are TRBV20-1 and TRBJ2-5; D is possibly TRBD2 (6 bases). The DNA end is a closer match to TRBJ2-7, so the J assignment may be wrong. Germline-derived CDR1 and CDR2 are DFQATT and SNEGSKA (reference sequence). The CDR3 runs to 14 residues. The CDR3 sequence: CSARDAEGVDEQYF. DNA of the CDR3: TGCAGTGCTAGAGATGCGGAGGGAGTCGACGAGCAGTACTTC.

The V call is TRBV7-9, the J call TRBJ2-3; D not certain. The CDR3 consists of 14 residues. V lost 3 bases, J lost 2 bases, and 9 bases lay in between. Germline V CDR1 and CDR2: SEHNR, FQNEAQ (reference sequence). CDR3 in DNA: TGTGCCAGCAGCTTCGCTACTAACACAGATACGCAGTATTTT. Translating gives CASSFATNTDTQYF. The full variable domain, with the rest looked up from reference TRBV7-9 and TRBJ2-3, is DTGVSQNPRHKITKRGQNVTFRCDPISEHNRLYWYRQTLGQGPEFLTYFQNEAQLEKSRLLSDRFSAERPKGSFSTLEIQRTEQGDSAMYLCASSFATNTDTQYFGPGTRLTVL.

The CDR3, as DNA: TGCAGCGTCGGTCTGGGGAACACTGAAGCTTTCTTT. Protein: CSVGLGNTEAFF. The J gene is TRBJ1-1, the V gene TRBV29-1; D gene ambiguous. V lost 6 bases and J 1 base, leaving 9 bases between the germline ends. This CDR3 spans 12 amino acids. Germline CDR1 SQVTM, CDR2 ANQGSEA.

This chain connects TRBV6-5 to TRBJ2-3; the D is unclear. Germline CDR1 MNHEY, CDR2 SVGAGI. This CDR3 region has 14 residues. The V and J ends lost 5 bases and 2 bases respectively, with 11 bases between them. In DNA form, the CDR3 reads TGTGCCAGCAGTCAGTCCTTTGACACAGATACGCAGTATTTT. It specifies CASSQSFDTDTQYF.

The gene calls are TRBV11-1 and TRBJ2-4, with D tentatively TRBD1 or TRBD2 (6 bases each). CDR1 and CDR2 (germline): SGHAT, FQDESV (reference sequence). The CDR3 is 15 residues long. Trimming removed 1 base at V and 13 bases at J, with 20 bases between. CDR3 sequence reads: CASSLDGGPLTEQYF. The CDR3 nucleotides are TGTGCCAGCAGCTTAGACGGGGGCCCCCTTACGGAGCAGTACTTC. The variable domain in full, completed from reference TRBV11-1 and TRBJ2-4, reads EAEVAQSPRYKITEKSQAVAFWCDPISGHATLYWYRQILGQGPELLVQFQDESVVDDSQLPKDRFSAERLKGVDSTLKIQPAELGDSAMYLCASSLDGGPLTEQYFGAGTRLSVL.

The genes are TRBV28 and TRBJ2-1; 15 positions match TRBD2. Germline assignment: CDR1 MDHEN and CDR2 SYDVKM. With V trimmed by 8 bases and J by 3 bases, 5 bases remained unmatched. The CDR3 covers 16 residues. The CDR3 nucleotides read TGTGCCAGCCGGACTAGCGGGAGGGGATTCTACAATGAGCAGTTCTTC. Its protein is CASRTSGRGFYNEQFF.

The CDR3 sequence is CASSSGIAGGPRETQYF. CDR3 nucleotide sequence: TGTGCCAGCAGTAGCGGGATAGCGGGAGGGCCACGAGAGACCCAGTACTTC. The genes are TRBV2 and TRBJ2-5, with 11 bases matching TRBD2. Germline CDR1 reads SNHLY; CDR2 reads FYNNEI. This CDR3 has 17 residues. Unmatched junction bases numbered 12, after V lost 5 bases and J lost 4 bases. The full variable domain, in which reference TRBV2 and TRBJ2-5 provide the parts outside the CDR3, is EPEVTQTPSHQVTQMGQEVILRCVPISNHLYFYWYRQILGQKVEFLVSFYNNEISEKSEIFDDQFSVERPDGSNFTLKIRSTKLEDSAMYFCASSSGIAGGPRETQYFGPGTRLLVL.

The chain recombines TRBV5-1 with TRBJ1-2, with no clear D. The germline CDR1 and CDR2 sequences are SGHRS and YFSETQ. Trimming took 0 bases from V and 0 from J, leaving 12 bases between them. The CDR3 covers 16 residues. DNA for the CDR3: TGCGCCAGCAGCTTGGGGACCCTAACCCCTAACTATGGCTACACCTTC. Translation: CASSLGTLTPNYGYTF.

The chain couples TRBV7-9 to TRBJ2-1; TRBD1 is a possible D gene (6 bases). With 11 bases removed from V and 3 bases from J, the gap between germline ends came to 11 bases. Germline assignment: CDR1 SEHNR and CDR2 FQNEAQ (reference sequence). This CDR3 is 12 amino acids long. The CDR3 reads CAAQQGYNEQFF. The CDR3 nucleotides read TGTGCCGCGCAACAGGGCTACAATGAGCAGTTCTTC.

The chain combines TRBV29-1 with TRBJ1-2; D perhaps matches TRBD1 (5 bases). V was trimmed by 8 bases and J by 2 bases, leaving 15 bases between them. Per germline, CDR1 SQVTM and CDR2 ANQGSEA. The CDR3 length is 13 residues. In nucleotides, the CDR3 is TGCAGCACCGCGACAAGGGACAACTATGGCTACACCTTC. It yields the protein CSTATRDNYGYTF.

In nucleotides, the CDR3 is TGTGCCATCAGCTACCGGGGGGTCGCCGACAATGAGCAGTTCTTC. Amino acid sequence: CAISYRGVADNEQFF. This chain connects TRBV10-3 to TRBJ2-1; 7 positions match TRBD2. The CDR3 length is 15 residues. Trimming at V came to 6 bases and at J to 5 bases, leaving 10 bases not matched to a gene. Germline assignment: CDR1 ENHRY and CDR2 SYGVKD.

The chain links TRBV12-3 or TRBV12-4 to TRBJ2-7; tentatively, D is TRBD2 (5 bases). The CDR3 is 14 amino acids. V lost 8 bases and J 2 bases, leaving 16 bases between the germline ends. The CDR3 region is CASSPGDPPYEQYF. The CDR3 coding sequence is TGTGCCAGCTCACCCGGGGATCCTCCCTACGAGCAGTACTTC.

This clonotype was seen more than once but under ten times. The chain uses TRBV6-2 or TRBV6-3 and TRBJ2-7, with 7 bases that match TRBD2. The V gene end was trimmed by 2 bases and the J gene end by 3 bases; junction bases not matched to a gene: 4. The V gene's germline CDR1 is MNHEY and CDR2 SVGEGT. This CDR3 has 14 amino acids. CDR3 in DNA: TGTGCCAGCAGTTACCCCAGGGAGGGCTACGAGCAGTACTTC. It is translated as CASSYPREGYEQYF.

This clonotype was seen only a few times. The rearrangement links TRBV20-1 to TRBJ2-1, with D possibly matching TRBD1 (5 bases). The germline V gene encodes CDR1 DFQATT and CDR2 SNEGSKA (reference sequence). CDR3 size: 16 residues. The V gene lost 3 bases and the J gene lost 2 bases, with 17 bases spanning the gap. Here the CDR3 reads CSASGPAGMAYNEQFF. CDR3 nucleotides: TGCAGTGCTAGTGGCCCCGCAGGGATGGCCTACAATGAGCAGTTCTTC.

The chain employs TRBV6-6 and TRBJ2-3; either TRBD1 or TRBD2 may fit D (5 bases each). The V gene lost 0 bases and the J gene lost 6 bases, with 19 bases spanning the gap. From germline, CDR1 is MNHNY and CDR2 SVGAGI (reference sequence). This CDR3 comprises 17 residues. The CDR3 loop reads CASSYSAGDGIRDTQYF. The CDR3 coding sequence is TGTGCCAGCAGTTACTCTGCTGGGGACGGTATAAGGGATACGCAGTATTTT.

Here the CDR3 DNA reads TGCAGCGTTGGACCGGAAGCCTACTCTGGGGCCAACGTCCTGACTTTC. This gives the protein CSVGPEAYSGANVLTF. This chain joins TRBV29-1 and TRBJ2-6; D is undetermined. Trimming removed 4 bases from V and 0 bases from J, with 13 bases in between. The CDR3 spans 16 residues. The germline CDR1 and CDR2 sequences are SQVTM and ANQGSEA.

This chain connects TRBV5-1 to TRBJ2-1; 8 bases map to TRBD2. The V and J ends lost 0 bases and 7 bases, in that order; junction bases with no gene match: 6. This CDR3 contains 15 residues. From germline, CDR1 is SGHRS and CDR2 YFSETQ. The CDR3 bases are TGCGCCAGCAGCTTGGAGACGGGGGGGATAAATGAGCAGTTCTTC. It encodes CASSLETGGINEQFF.

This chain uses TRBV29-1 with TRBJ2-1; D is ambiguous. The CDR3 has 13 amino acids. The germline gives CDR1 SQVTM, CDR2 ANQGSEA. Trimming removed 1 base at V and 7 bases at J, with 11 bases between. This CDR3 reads CSVEAVRPNEQFF. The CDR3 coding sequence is TGCAGCGTTGAAGCGGTCCGGCCGAATGAGCAGTTCTTC.

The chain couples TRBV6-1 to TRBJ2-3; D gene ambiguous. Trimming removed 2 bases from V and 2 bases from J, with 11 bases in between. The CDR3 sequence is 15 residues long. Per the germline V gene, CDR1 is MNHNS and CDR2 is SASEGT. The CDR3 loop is CASSEWAAYTDTQYF. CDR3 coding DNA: TGTGCCAGCAGTGAATGGGCAGCCTACACAGATACGCAGTATTTT.

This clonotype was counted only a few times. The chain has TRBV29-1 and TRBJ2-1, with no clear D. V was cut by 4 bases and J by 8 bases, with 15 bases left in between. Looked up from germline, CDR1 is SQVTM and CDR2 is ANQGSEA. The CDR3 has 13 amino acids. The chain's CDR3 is CSVGGGTRDEQFF. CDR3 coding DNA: TGCAGCGTTGGAGGTGGCACCCGCGATGAGCAGTTCTTC.

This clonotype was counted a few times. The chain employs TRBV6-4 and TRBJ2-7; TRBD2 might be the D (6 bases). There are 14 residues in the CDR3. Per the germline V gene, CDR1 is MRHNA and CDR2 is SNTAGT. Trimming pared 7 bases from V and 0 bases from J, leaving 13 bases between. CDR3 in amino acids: CASIRRESSYEQYF. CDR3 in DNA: TGTGCCAGCATTAGACGGGAGAGCTCCTACGAGCAGTACTTC.

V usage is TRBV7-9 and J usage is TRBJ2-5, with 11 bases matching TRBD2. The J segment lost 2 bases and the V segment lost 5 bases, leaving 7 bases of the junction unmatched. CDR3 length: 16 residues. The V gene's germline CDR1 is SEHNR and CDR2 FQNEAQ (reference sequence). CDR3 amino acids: CASSQNRLAGQETQYF. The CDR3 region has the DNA TGTGCCAGCAGCCAAAACCGACTAGCGGGGCAAGAGACCCAGTACTTC.

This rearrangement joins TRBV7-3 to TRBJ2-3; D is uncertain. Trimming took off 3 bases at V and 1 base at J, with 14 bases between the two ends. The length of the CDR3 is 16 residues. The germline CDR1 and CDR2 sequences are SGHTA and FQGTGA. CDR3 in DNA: TGTGCCAGCAGCTTGGAACGGGTCCCTCGCACAGATACGCAGTATTTT. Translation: CASSLERVPRTDTQYF.

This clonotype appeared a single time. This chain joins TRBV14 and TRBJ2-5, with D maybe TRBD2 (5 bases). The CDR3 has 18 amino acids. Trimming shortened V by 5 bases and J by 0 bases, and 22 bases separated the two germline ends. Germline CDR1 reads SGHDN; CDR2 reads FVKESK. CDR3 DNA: TGTGCCAGCAGCGGACGATTCGGGTCGCGGAGGAACCAAGAGACCCAGTACTTC. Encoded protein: CASSGRFGSRRNQETQYF.

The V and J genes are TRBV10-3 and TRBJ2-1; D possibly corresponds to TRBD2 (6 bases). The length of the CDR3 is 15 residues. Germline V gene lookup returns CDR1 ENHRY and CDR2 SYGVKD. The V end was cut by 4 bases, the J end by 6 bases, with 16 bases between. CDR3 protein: CAISGREVLSNEQFF. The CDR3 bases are TGTGCCATCAGTGGCAGGGAGGTATTGAGCAATGAGCAGTTCTTC.